Below, one T cell receptor (beta chain) is given with its context. Its antigen remains unknown. This entry belongs to a study of cytomegalovirus exposure and HLA in healthy donors. Clones were sequenced by immunoSEQ multiplex PCR, and TCRdb holds only the in-frame ones, with some missing. The data hold approximately 190,000 clones, with roughly 80% observed a single time. Findings of the study overall: According to the study, about 180 TCR beta chains were cytomegalovirus-associated. A later analysis found first-cohort TCR clusters tended to co-occur in the 110 or so validation repertoires. Many donors shared some public TCRs, even though most TCR sequences were rare. There were a few CMV-associated chains whose specificity for CMV antigens was confirmed in vitro.

The CDR3 extends over 16 amino acids. The V and J ends lost 5 bases and 6 bases, in that order; junction bases with no gene match: 5. Germline CDR1 is SEHNR and CDR2 is FQNEAQ (reference sequence). The receptor comes from a man aged 18 to 29 in good health and CMV-seropositive. Sequencing was done on a sample of PBMCs. This chain uses TRBV7-9 with TRBJ2-2, with TRBD2 matching over 14 bases. The CDR3 DNA reads as TGTGCCAGCAGCCAGGGACTAGCGGGAGCGGCCGGGGAGCTGTTTTTT. It is translated as CASSQGLAGAAGELFF.